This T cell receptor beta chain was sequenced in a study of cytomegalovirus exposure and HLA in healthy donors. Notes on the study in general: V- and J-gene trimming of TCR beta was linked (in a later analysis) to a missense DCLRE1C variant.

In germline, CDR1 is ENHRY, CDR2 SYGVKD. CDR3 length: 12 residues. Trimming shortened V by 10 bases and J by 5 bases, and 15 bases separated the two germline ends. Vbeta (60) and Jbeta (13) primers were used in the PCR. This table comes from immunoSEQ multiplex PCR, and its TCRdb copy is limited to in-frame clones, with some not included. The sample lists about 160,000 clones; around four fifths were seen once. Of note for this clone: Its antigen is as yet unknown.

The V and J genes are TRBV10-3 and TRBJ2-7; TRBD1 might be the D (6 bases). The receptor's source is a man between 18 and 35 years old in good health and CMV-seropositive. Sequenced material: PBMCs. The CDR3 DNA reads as TGTGCCACCAAAGGGGGAGAGCACGAGCAGTACTTC. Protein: CATKGGEHEQYF.